Here is one T cell receptor (beta chain) with its context. Membership in each cohort depended on participant-reported clinical history. CDR1 is SGDLS, CDR2 YYNGEE, per germline. The V and J ends lost 0 bases and 2 bases respectively, with 14 bases between them. The CDR3 is 16 amino acids. This sample is part of a study of blood T cell repertoires in COVID-19. Study-wide context: From T cells, B-cell-depleted T cells, or PBMCs came the material, which was cDNA or gDNA.

Sequencing used immunoSEQ multiplex PCR; TCRdb keeps in-frame clones, though not all of them. Of roughly 190,000 clones in the sample, over 75% were seen once. The material sequenced was PBMCs or T cells enriched from blood (not recorded which). The chain couples TRBV9 to TRBJ1-1, with a possible D match to TRBD1 (5 bases). This receptor was obtained from a woman between 18 and 30 years old who had recovered from COVID-19. This chain's CDR3 is CASSVERGGGNTEAFF. The CDR3 nucleotides read TGTGCCAGCAGCGTAGAAAGGGGCGGGGGAAACACTGAAGCTTTCTTT.